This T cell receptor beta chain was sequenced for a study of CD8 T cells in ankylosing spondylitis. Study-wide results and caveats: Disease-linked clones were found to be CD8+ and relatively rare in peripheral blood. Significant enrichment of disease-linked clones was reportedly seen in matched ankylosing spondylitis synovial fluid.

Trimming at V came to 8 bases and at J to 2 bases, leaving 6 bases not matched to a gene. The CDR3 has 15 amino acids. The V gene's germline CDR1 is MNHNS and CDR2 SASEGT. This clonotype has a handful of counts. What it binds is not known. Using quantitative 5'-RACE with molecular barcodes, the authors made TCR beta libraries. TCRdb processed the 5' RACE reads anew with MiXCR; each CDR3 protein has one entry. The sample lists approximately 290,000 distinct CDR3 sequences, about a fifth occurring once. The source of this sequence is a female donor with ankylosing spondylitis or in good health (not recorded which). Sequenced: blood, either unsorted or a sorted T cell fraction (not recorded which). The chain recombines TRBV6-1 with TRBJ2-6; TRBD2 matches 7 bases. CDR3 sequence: CASQRGPTGANVLTF. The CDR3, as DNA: TGTGCCAGCCAGCGGGGACCGACTGGGGCCAACGTCCTGACTTTC.